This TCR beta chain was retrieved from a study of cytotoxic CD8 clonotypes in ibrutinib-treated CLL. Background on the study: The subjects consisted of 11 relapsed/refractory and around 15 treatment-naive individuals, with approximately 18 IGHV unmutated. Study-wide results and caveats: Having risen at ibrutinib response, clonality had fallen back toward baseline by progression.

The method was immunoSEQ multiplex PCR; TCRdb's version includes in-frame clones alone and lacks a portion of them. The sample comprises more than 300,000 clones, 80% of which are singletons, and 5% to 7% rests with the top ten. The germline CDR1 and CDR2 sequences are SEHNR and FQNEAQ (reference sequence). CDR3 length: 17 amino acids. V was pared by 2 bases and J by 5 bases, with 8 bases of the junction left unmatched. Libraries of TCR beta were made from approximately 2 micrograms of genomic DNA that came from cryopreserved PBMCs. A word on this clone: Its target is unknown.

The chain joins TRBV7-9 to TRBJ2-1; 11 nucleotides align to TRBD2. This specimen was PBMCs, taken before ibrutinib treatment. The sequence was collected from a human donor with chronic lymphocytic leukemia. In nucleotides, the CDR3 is TGTGCCAGCAGCTTAATTCGGGGGGGACTAGCGGACAATGAGCAGTTCTTC. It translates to CASSLIRGGLADNEQFF.